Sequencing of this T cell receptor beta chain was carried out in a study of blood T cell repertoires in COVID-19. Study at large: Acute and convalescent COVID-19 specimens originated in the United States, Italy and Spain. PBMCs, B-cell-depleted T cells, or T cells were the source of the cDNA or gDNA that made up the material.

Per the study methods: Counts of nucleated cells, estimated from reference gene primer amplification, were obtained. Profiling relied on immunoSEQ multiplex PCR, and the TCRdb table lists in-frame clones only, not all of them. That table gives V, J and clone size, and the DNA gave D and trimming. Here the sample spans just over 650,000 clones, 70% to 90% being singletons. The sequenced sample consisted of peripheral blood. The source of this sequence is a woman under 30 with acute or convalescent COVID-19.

The CDR3 region has the DNA TGTGCCAGCCTCCCTGCCAGGACTTCGAACACTGAAGCTTTCTTT. Translation gives CASLPARTSNTEAFF. The V gene is TRBV28, the J gene TRBJ1-1, with D uncertain. Germline-derived CDR1 and CDR2 are MDHEN and SYDVKM. This CDR3 is 15 amino acids long. Trimming left V 8 bases short and J 1 base short, with 17 bases between. The whole variable domain, remainder taken from reference TRBV28 and TRBJ1-1, is DVKVTQSSRYLVKRTGEKVFLECVQDMDHENMFWYRQDPGLGLRLIYFSYDVKMKEKGDIPEGYSVSREKKERFSLILESASTNQTSMYLCASLPARTSNTEAFFGQGTRLTVV.